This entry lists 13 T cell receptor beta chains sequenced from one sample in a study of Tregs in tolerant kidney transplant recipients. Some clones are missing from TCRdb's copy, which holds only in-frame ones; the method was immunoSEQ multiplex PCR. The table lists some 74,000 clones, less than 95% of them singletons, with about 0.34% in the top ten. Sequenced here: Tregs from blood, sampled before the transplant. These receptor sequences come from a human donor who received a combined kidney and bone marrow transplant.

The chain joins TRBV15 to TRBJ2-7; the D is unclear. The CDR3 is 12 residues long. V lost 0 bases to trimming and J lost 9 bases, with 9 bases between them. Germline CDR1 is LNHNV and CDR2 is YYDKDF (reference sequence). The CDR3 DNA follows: TGTGCCACCAGCAGAGAATATCTAGGGCAGTACTTC. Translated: CATSREYLGQYF.

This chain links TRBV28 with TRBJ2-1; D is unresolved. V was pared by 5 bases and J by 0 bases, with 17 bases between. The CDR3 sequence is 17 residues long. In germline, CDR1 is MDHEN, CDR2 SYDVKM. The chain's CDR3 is CASSIPSGPSSYNEQFF. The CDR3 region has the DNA TGTGCCAGCAGTATACCCTCTGGCCCGAGCTCCTACAATGAGCAGTTCTTC.

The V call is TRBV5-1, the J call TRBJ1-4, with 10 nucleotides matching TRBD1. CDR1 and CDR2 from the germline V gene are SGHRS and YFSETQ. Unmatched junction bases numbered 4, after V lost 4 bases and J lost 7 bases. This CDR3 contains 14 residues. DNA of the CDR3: TGCGCCAGCAGCCGACAGGGGGCCGTTGAAAAACTGTTTTTT. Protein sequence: CASSRQGAVEKLFF.

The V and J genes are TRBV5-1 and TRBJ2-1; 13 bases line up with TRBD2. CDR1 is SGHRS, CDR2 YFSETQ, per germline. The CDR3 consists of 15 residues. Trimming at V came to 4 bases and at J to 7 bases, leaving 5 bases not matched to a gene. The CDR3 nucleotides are TGCGCCAGCAGCACACTAGCGGGAGGGGAGAATGAGCAGTTCTTC. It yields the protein CASSTLAGGENEQFF.

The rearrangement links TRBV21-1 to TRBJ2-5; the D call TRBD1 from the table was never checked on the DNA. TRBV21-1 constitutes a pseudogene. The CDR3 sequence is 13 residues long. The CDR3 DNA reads TGTGCCAGCAGCTCGAAAGGGGGAGAGACCCAGTACTTC. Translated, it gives CASSSKGGETQYF.

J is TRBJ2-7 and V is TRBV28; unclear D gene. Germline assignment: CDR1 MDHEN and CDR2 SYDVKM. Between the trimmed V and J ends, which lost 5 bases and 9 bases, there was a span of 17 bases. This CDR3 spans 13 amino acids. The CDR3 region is CASSGLWSDGQYF. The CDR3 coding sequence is TGTGCCAGCAGTGGTCTCTGGTCGGATGGGCAGTACTTC.

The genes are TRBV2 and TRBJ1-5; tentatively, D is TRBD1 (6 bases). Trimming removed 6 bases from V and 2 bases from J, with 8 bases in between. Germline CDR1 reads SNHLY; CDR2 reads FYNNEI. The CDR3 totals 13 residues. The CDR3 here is CASSRQGNQPQHF. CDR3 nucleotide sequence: TGTGCCAGCAGCCGACAGGGCAATCAGCCCCAGCATTTT.

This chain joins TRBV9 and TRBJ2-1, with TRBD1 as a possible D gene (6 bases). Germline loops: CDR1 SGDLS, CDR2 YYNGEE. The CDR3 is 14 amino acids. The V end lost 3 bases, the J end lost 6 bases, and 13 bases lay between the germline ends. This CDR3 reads CASSGGTPGNEQFF. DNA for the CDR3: TGTGCCAGCAGCGGTGGGACACCCGGCAATGAGCAGTTCTTC.

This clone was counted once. The CDR3 protein is CASSIQTGSGYTF. The CDR3 bases are TGTGCCAGCAGCATCCAAACAGGGTCAGGCTACACCTTC. The J gene is TRBJ1-2, the V gene TRBV9; possible D gene TRBD1, 6 bases. Trimming took 4 bases from V and 8 from J, leaving 15 bases between them. Germline lookup yields CDR1 SGDLS and CDR2 YYNGEE. The CDR3 is made up of 13 amino acids.

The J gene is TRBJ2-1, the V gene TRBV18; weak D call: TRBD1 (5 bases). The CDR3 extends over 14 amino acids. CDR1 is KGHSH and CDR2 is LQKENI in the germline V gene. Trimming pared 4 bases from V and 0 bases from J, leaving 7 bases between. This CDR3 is CASSLDSSYNEQFF. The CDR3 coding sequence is TGTGCCAGCTCACTCGACAGCTCCTACAATGAGCAGTTCTTC. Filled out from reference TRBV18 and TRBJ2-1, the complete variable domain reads NAGVMQNPRHLVRRRGQEARLRCSPMKGHSHVYWYRQLPEEGLKFMVYLQKENIIDESGMPKERFSAEFPKEGPSILRIQQVVRGDSAAYFCASSLDSSYNEQFFGPGTRLTVL.

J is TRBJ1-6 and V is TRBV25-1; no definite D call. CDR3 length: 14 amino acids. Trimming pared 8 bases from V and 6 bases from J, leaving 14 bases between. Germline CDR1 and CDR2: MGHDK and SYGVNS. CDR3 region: CASSNRLPNSPLHF. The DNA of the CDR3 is TGTGCCAGCTCTAATCGGCTTCCTAATTCACCCCTCCACTTT.

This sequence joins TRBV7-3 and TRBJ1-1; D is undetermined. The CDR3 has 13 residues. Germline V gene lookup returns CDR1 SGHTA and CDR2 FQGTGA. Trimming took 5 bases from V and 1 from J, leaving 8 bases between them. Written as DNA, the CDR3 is TGTGCCAGCAGCAAAGCGTGGAACACTGAAGCTTTCTTT. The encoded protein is CASSKAWNTEAFF.

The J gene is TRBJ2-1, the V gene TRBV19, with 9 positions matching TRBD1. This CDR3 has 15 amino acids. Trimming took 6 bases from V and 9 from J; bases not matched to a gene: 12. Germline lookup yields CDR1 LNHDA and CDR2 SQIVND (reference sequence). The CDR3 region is CASRNLDRGLSEQFF. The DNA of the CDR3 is TGTGCCAGTAGAAACCTGGACAGGGGCCTTAGTGAGCAGTTCTTC.